The next 21 T cell receptor beta chains were all read from a single sample in a study of CD8 T cells in ankylosing spondylitis. In TCRdb, the 5' RACE reads were re-called with MiXCR into one record per CDR3 protein. Of approximately 400,000 distinct CDR3 sequences listed, roughly 25% are singletons. Their cognate antigens are unknown. Study outcomes and limitations: Eight highly homologous variants formed a TCR beta motif that appeared characteristic of ankylosing spondylitis blood.

Sequencing was performed on blood, either unsorted or a sorted T cell fraction (not recorded which). Receptors were obtained from a male donor with ankylosing spondylitis.

This rearrangement joins TRBV12-3 or TRBV12-4 to TRBJ1-5; weak D call: TRBD1 (6 bases). The CDR3 runs to 13 residues. V dropped 5 bases and J dropped 6 bases, with 11 bases sitting between them. The CDR3 protein is CASSTGYVQPQHF. Here the CDR3 DNA reads TGTGCCAGCAGTACAGGGTACGTTCAGCCCCAGCATTTT.

The V and J genes are TRBV5-1 and TRBJ2-1, with D possibly matching TRBD1 (6 bases). Trimming took off 3 bases at V and 2 bases at J, with 12 bases between the two ends. CDR1 and CDR2 from the germline V gene are SGHRS and YFSETQ. The CDR3 extends over 15 amino acids. CDR3 amino acids: CASSSQGPPYNEQFF. The CDR3 coding sequence is TGCGCCAGCAGCTCACAGGGTCCCCCCTACAATGAGCAGTTCTTC.

The V and J genes are TRBV6-1 and TRBJ1-1, with TRBD1 as a possible D gene (6 bases). Germline V gene sequence: CDR1 MNHNS, CDR2 SASEGT. The CDR3 is 15 residues long. V gave up 6 bases and J gave up 3 bases, with 17 bases separating them. The CDR3 here is CASSRRTALDTEAFF. The CDR3 bases are TGTGCCAGCAGCCGAAGGACAGCCCTGGACACTGAAGCTTTCTTT.

This clonotype came up many times. The chain carries TRBV10-2 and TRBJ2-5; maybe TRBD2 (6 bases). The V gene lost 2 bases and the J gene lost 0 bases, with 16 bases spanning the gap. The CDR3 consists of 17 residues. The germline V gene has CDR1 WSHSY and CDR2 SAAADI. The CDR3 nucleotides are TGCGCCAGCAGTGAGAATTTCGGCGGGACCGACCAAGAGACCCAGTACTTC. Protein product: CASSENFGGTDQETQYF.

The chain combines TRBV7-2 with TRBJ2-1; TRBD1 matches at 8 bases. Germline CDR1 SGHTA, CDR2 FQGNSA. The ends lost 0 bases at V and 4 bases at J; junction bases unmatched: 8. This CDR3 has 17 residues. The CDR3 region is CASSLASGQGAYNEQFF. CDR3 DNA: TGTGCCAGCAGCTTAGCTAGCGGACAGGGCGCTTACAATGAGCAGTTCTTC.

This clonotype appeared once. This CDR3 is CASSAFQGDPLQETQYF. CDR3 sequence (DNA): TGTGCCAGCAGTGCTTTTCAGGGGGACCCCCTCCAAGAGACCCAGTACTTC. This chain links TRBV2 with TRBJ2-5, with 7 positions matching TRBD1. CDR3 length equals 17 residues. The ends lost 4 bases at V and 1 base at J; junction bases unmatched: 12. CDR1 is SNHLY, CDR2 FYNNEI, per germline.

This clonotype turned up a few times. The chain employs TRBV19 and TRBJ1-1; no clear D. V lost 4 bases to trimming and J lost 6 bases, with 12 bases between them. Per the germline V gene, CDR1 is LNHDA and CDR2 is SQIVND (reference sequence). This CDR3 spans 13 amino acids. CDR3 coding DNA: TGTGCCAGTAGTAAGGGCCTAGAGGCTGAAGCTTTCTTT. Amino acid sequence: CASSKGLEAEAFF. Full variable domain (rest looked up from reference TRBV19 and TRBJ1-1): DGGITQSPKYLFRKEGQNVTLSCEQNLNHDAMYWYRQDPGQGLRLIYYSQIVNDFQKGDIAEGYSVSREKKESFPLTVTSAQKNPTAFYLCASSKGLEAEAFFGQGTRLTVV.

This clonotype appeared a few times. This sequence joins TRBV12-3 or TRBV12-4 and TRBJ1-2, with 7 bases fitting TRBD1. CDR3 length: 13 residues. V was pared by 7 bases and J by 6 bases, with 8 bases of the junction left unmatched. CDR3 in DNA: TGTGCCAGCACCTTGACAGGGATAGATGGCTACACCTTC. Protein sequence: CASTLTGIDGYTF.

J is TRBJ2-1 and V is TRBV3-1; 7 bases line up with TRBD2. Germline V gene lookup returns CDR1 LGHDT and CDR2 YNNKEL (reference sequence). The CDR3 is 15 amino acids. Trimming removed 4 bases from V and 9 bases from J; junction bases left unmatched: 12. For the CDR3, the DNA is TGTGCCAGCAGCCTTTTTGGGGGGGAAAGCGGTGAGCAGTTCTTC. Protein: CASSLFGGESGEQFF.

This clonotype was counted a few times. The junction does not match germline at one end; this may be a read error. The chain has TRBV7-7 and TRBJ1-4; 12 bases are a match to TRBD1. Germline CDR1 SSHAT, CDR2 FNYEAQ (reference sequence). The CDR3 sequence is 18 residues long. CDR3 residues: CASSTPPWAGSPGQGALF. The CDR3 DNA sequence: TGTGCCAGCAGCACTCCTCCTTGGGCAGGGTCTCCGGGACAGGGGGCTCTCTTT. The whole variable domain, filled in from reference TRBV7-7 and TRBJ1-4, reads GAGVSQSPRYKVTKRGQDVTLRCDPISSHATLYWYQQALGQGPEFLTYFNYEAQPDKSGLPSDRFSAERPEGSISTLTIQRTEQRDSAMYRCASSTPPWAGSPGQGALFGSGTQLSVL.

The genes are TRBV20-1 and TRBJ2-1; possibly TRBD2 for D (6 bases). Trimming left V 3 bases short and J 3 bases short, with 9 bases between. CDR1 is DFQATT and CDR2 is SNEGSKA in the germline V gene (reference sequence). The CDR3 covers 13 residues. The CDR3 coding sequence is TGCAGTGCTAGCCGGGGGATCTACAATGAGCAGTTCTTC. It codes for CSASRGIYNEQFF.

This clonotype was seen a few times. V gene TRBV25-1 combines with J gene TRBJ2-1; TRBD2 matches at 11 bases. CDR3 length: 19 amino acids. V gave up 1 base and J gave up 3 bases; unmatched junction bases: 11. Germline CDR1 MGHDK, CDR2 SYGVNS. The CDR3, as DNA: TGTGCCAGCAGTGAATTATCCCTTGAGGGGACTAGCGGCTACAATGAGCAGTTCTTC. It specifies CASSELSLEGTSGYNEQFF.

This clonotype was picked up a small number of times. The chain links TRBV27 to TRBJ1-1; 8 nucleotides match TRBD1. The CDR3 runs to 16 residues. Germline CDR1 and CDR2: MNHEY and SMNVEV (reference sequence). V lost 3 bases and J lost 1; bases outside the gene matches: 7. In nucleotides, the CDR3 is TGTGCCAGCAGTTTGGACAGGGTCCGTCCGAACACTGAAGCTTTCTTT. It codes for CASSLDRVRPNTEAFF.

The chain is built from TRBV2 and TRBJ2-5; the D is unclear. V lost 1 base and J lost 1, with 7 bases in between. CDR1 is SNHLY and CDR2 is FYNNEI in the germline V gene. The CDR3 is 14 amino acids. This CDR3 is CASSEGRTQETQYF. For the CDR3, the DNA is TGTGCCAGCAGTGAAGGACGGACCCAAGAGACCCAGTACTTC.

The chain carries TRBV29-1 and TRBJ2-7; 8 bases line up with TRBD1. The CDR3 has 14 residues. Germline-derived CDR1 and CDR2 are SQVTM and ANQGSEA. The trim removed 0 bases at V and 3 bases at J, leaving 4 bases unmatched. CDR3 loop: CSVEEAGQGYEQYF. In DNA, the CDR3 is TGCAGCGTTGAAGAGGCCGGACAGGGCTACGAGCAGTACTTC.

The gene calls are TRBV20-1 and TRBJ1-2; D is uncertain. V dropped 4 bases and J dropped 2 bases, with 8 bases sitting between them. This CDR3 contains 12 residues. Germline V lookup: CDR1 DFQATT, CDR2 SNEGSKA (reference sequence). CDR3 sequence reads: CSATGGNYGYTF. The CDR3 region has the DNA TGCAGTGCTACAGGAGGGAACTATGGCTACACCTTC.

This clonotype was counted ten times or more. The gene calls are TRBV7-8 and TRBJ1-1; D is undetermined. V lost 4 bases and J 6 bases, leaving 9 bases between the germline ends. CDR1 SGHVS and CDR2 FQNEAQ come from the germline V gene. The CDR3 is 12 residues long. CDR3 loop: CASSSQRPEAFF. The CDR3 DNA sequence: TGTGCCAGCAGCTCCCAGAGGCCTGAAGCTTTCTTT.

This chain links TRBV10-3 with TRBJ2-7; a weak D match, TRBD2 (5 bases). Germline CDR1 reads ENHRY; CDR2 reads SYGVKD. The CDR3 is made up of 16 amino acids. V was trimmed by 0 bases and J by 0 bases, leaving 12 bases between them. In nucleotides, the CDR3 is TGTGCCATCAGTGAGTCAGCCGGGGTTAGCTCCTACGAGCAGTACGTC. This sequence encodes CAISESAGVSSYEQYV.

The chain combines TRBV5-1 with TRBJ2-3; 9 bases match TRBD2. The V gene end was trimmed by 4 bases and the J gene end by 5 bases; junction bases not matched to a gene: 14. The CDR3 runs to 17 residues. Germline V CDR1 and CDR2: SGHRS, YFSETQ. Here the CDR3 reads CASSLQKIAGVGDTQYF. The DNA of the CDR3 is TGCGCCAGCAGCCTCCAGAAGATAGCGGGAGTGGGAGATACGCAGTATTTT.

This clonotype was seen only once. The chain links TRBV27 to TRBJ1-1, with D tentatively TRBD1 (6 bases). CDR1 and CDR2 (germline): MNHEY, SMNVEV (reference sequence). Between the trimmed V and J ends, which lost 8 bases and 2 bases, there was a span of 15 bases. This CDR3 region has 14 residues. In DNA, the CDR3 is TGTGCCAGCCAGGAGTGGGGGCGCAACACTGAAGCTTTCTTT. This translates into CASQEWGRNTEAFF.

The rearrangement uses TRBV15 and TRBJ2-5; D unclear. The V gene lost 3 bases and the J gene lost 2 bases, with 4 bases spanning the gap. From germline, CDR1 is LNHNV and CDR2 YYDKDF (reference sequence). The CDR3 extends over 12 amino acids. CDR3 loop: CATSSGQETQYF. The CDR3 bases are TGTGCCACCAGCAGCGGTCAAGAGACCCAGTACTTC.